This TCR beta chain was profiled in a study of somatic mutations in cytotoxic T cells in rheumatoid arthritis. About the research overall: Before any treatment began, more than 25 ml EDTA peripheral blood was collected from patients right after diagnosis. Flow cytometry sorted some V beta antibody-stained T-cell populations to nearly 100% purity, V beta1+ cells among them being sequenced for TCRB.

Data came from immunoSEQ multiplex PCR; TCRdb stores just in-frame clones and leaves some out. The table lists some 16,000 clones, 60% to 80% of them singletons. V was shortened by 3 bases and J by 2 bases, with 11 bases between the two germline ends. This CDR3 has 14 residues. CDR1 is MDHEN and CDR2 is SYDVKM in the germline V gene. As for this clone: Its cognate antigen is unknown.

Findings and caveats of the study: CD8+ T-cell clonality did not differ significantly between rheumatoid arthritis patients and age-matched healthy controls. In about an eighth of the roughly 60 patients, the largest CD8+ clone exceeded 20% of CD8+ cells.

The clonotype originates from an adult with rheumatoid arthritis. The chain links TRBV28 to TRBJ2-7; D gene ambiguous. Input material: CD8+ T cells sorted from blood. CDR3 DNA: TGTGCCAGCAGTTTTGGGCAGGCTACCTACGAGCAGTACTTC. Protein product: CASSFGQATYEQYF.